A selection of T cell receptor beta chains follows, all from one sample in a study of T cell responses to AZD1222 COVID-19 vaccine. Using immunoSEQ multiplex PCR, the repertoire was profiled, and TCRdb retains in-frame clones only, with some absent. The sample comprises 96,000 or so clones, 80% to 90% of which are singletons, and more than 1.5% rests with the top ten. The material sequenced was peripheral blood, taken on day 0 of AZD1222 vaccination. The origin of the receptors is an adult in good health. CDR3s include the opening cysteine and the closing phenylalanine or tryptophan. A D gene is named only where the DNA matches it firmly. Size is stated for part of the rows, as once, few or many counts, or as a class when the clone is expanded.

CDR3nt: TGTGCCTGGAGTGGTTTTAGCGGGGGGGCCTCTCTAACAGATACGCAGTATTTT
CDR3aa: CAWSGFSGGASLTDTQYF
abundance: once
v_gene: TRBV30
d_gene: TRBD2
j_gene: TRBJ2-3

CDR3nt: TGTGCCAGTACCACCGCTCGGGGGGTGGATGGCTACACCTTC
CDR3aa: CASTTARGVDGYTF
abundance: .
v_gene: TRBV19
d_gene: .
j_gene: TRBJ1-2

CDR3nt: TGTGCCAGCAGCTTGGACAGGGACGAGCAGTACTTC
CDR3aa: CASSLDRDEQYF
abundance: .
v_gene: TRBV5-6
d_gene: .
j_gene: TRBJ2-7

CDR3nt: TGTGCCACTACGGAACCTATAGGGAGATCTGCTTTCTTT
CDR3aa: CATTEPIGRSAFF
abundance: .
v_gene: TRBV6-5
d_gene: .
j_gene: TRBJ1-1

CDR3nt: TGTGCCAGCAGTTACGGGGGGGGCAGCAATCAGCCCCAGCATTTT
CDR3aa: CASSYGGGSNQPQHF
abundance: .
v_gene: TRBV6-5
d_gene: .
j_gene: TRBJ1-5

CDR3nt: TGTGCCAGCAGCGCCCGGGACGGGACCTCCTACGAGCAGTACTTC
CDR3aa: CASSARDGTSYEQYF
abundance: .
v_gene: TRBV13
d_gene: .
j_gene: TRBJ2-7

CDR3nt: TGTGCCAGCAGCCCTTTACGAGGGCCGGATACGCAGTATTTT
CDR3aa: CASSPLRGPDTQYF
abundance: once
v_gene: TRBV7-9
d_gene: .
j_gene: TRBJ2-3

CDR3nt: TGCGCCAGCAGCTTCGACAATAACTACGAGCAGTACTTC
CDR3aa: CASSFDNNYEQYF
abundance: .
v_gene: TRBV5-1
d_gene: .
j_gene: TRBJ2-7

CDR3nt: TGTGCCTGGAGTGTATTATCATCTTACAATGAGCAGTTCTTC
CDR3aa: CAWSVLSSYNEQFF
abundance: .
v_gene: TRBV30
d_gene: .
j_gene: TRBJ2-1

CDR3nt: TGTGCCAGCAGCACCCAGGGACTAGCGGGGTACCCCTACGAGCAGTACTTC
CDR3aa: CASSTQGLAGYPYEQYF
abundance: .
v_gene: TRBV7-2
d_gene: TRBD2
j_gene: TRBJ2-7

CDR3nt: TGTGCCAGCAGCCCCACAGGGCAAAGCTCCTATAATTCACCCCTCCACTTT
CDR3aa: CASSPTGQSSYNSPLHF
abundance: few
v_gene: TRBV7-2
d_gene: .
j_gene: TRBJ1-6

CDR3nt: TGTGCCAGCAGCCAAAATAACAGGGTTAACAATGAGCAGTTCTTC
CDR3aa: CASSQNNRVNNEQFF
abundance: .
v_gene: TRBV11-2
d_gene: .
j_gene: TRBJ2-1

CDR3nt: TGCGCCAGCACAGGACAGGGGGATGGCTACACCTTC
CDR3aa: CASTGQGDGYTF
abundance: .
v_gene: TRBV5-1
d_gene: TRBD1
j_gene: TRBJ1-2

CDR3nt: TGTGCCAGCAGCGAGGACCTCACTACTAATGAAAAACTGTTTTTT
CDR3aa: CASSEDLTTNEKLFF
abundance: .
v_gene: TRBV5-4
d_gene: .
j_gene: TRBJ1-4

CDR3nt: TGTGCCAGCAGTTCCGACCCAGGGAGGTCCACTGAAGCTTTCTTT
CDR3aa: CASSSDPGRSTEAFF
abundance: .
v_gene: TRBV7-2
d_gene: .
j_gene: TRBJ1-1

CDR3nt: TGTGCCAGTAAGAGCTCCTATAATTCACCCCTCCACTTT
CDR3aa: CASKSSYNSPLHF
abundance: .
v_gene: TRBV12-3/TRBV12-4
d_gene: .
j_gene: TRBJ1-6

CDR3nt: TGTGCCAGCAGTTACTCTTCTGGGACCTCGAGAGACGAGCAGTACTTC
CDR3aa: CASSYSSGTSRDEQYF
abundance: .
v_gene: TRBV6-6
d_gene: .
j_gene: TRBJ2-7

CDR3nt: TGCGCCAGCAGCCAAGTGGTAGTGAACACTGAAGCTTTCTTT
CDR3aa: CASSQVVVNTEAFF
abundance: .
v_gene: TRBV4-3
d_gene: .
j_gene: TRBJ1-1

CDR3nt: TGTGCCAGTAGTATAGGCCTAGCTACAGACAATGAGCAGTTCTTC
CDR3aa: CASSIGLATDNEQFF
abundance: .
v_gene: TRBV19
d_gene: .
j_gene: TRBJ2-1

CDR3nt: TGTGCCAGCAGCCAAGATTATAGTACAACTAATGAAAAACTGTTTTTT
CDR3aa: CASSQDYSTTNEKLFF
abundance: .
v_gene: TRBV3-1/TRBV3-2
d_gene: .
j_gene: TRBJ1-4

CDR3nt: TGTGCCAGCAGTTTATCGCCAGGGACACACTATGGCTACACCTTC
CDR3aa: CASSLSPGTHYGYTF
abundance: .
v_gene: TRBV27
d_gene: .
j_gene: TRBJ1-2

CDR3nt: TGTGCCAGCAGTTACAGGGGAGGCAATCAGCCCCAGCATTTT
CDR3aa: CASSYRGGNQPQHF
abundance: .
v_gene: TRBV2
d_gene: TRBD1
j_gene: TRBJ1-5

CDR3nt: TGCGCCAGCAGCTTAACTACAGGGGCGGGCTATGGCTACACCTTC
CDR3aa: CASSLTTGAGYGYTF
abundance: once
v_gene: TRBV5-1
d_gene: TRBD1
j_gene: TRBJ1-2

CDR3nt: TGTGCCAGCAGCCCTAAACAGGGAACCAGGTCACCCCTCCACTTT
CDR3aa: CASSPKQGTRSPLHF
abundance: .
v_gene: TRBV3-1/TRBV3-2
d_gene: .
j_gene: TRBJ1-6

CDR3nt: TGTGCCAGCAGTGAACGGGGCCTCGGAAACACCATATATTTT
CDR3aa: CASSERGLGNTIYF
abundance: .
v_gene: TRBV2
d_gene: .
j_gene: TRBJ1-3

CDR3nt: TGTGCCAGCAGTGATTGGTGGGGACAGGGAACAGATACGCAGTATTTT
CDR3aa: CASSDWWGQGTDTQYF
abundance: .
v_gene: TRBV2
d_gene: TRBD1
j_gene: TRBJ2-3

CDR3nt: TGTGCCAGCAGGCCTGGGGGGCGCGGCTATGGCTACACCTTC
CDR3aa: CASRPGGRGYGYTF
abundance: .
v_gene: TRBV11-2
d_gene: .
j_gene: TRBJ1-2

CDR3nt: TGTGCCAGCAGCCCCCGGACAGGGAGCTACGAGCAGTACTTC
CDR3aa: CASSPRTGSYEQYF
abundance: .
v_gene: TRBV5-8
d_gene: TRBD1
j_gene: TRBJ2-7

CDR3nt: TGTGCCAGCAGCGTAGGACCTAGCGGGGGCAACGGGGAGCTGTTTTTT
CDR3aa: CASSVGPSGGNGELFF
abundance: .
v_gene: TRBV9
d_gene: TRBD2
j_gene: TRBJ2-2

CDR3nt: TGTGCCACCAGCAGGGGGTCAGTTAACTATGGCTACACCTTC
CDR3aa: CATSRGSVNYGYTF
abundance: .
v_gene: TRBV15
d_gene: .
j_gene: TRBJ1-2